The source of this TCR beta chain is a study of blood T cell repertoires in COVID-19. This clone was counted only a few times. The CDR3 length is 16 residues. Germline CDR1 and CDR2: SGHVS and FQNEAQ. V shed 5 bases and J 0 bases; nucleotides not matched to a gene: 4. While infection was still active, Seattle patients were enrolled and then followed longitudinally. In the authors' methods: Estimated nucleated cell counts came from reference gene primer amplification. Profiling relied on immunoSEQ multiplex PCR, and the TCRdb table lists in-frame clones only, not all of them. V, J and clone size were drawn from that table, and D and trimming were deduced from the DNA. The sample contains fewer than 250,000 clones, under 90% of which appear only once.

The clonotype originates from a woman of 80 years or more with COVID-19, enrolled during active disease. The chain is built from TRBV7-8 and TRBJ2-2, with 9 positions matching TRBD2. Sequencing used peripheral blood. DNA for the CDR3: TGTGCCAGCAGCCTAAGGACTAGCGCGAACACCGGGGAGCTGTTTTTT. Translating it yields CASSLRTSANTGELFF.